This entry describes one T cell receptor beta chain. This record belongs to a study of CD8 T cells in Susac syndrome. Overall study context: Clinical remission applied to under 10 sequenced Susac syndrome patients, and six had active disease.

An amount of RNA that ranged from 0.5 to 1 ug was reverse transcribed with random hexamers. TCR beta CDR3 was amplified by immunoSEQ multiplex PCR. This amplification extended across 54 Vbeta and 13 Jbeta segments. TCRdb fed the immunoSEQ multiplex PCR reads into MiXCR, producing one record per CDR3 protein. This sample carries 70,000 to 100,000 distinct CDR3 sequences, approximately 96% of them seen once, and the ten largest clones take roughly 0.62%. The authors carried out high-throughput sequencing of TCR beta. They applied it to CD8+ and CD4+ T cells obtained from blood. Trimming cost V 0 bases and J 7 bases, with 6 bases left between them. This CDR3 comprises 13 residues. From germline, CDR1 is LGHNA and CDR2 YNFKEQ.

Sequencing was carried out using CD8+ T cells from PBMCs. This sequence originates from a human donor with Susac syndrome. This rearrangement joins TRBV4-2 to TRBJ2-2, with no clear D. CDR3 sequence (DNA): TGTGCCAGCAGCCAAGATCCGGGCGGGGAGCTGTTTTTT. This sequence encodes CASSQDPGGELFF.